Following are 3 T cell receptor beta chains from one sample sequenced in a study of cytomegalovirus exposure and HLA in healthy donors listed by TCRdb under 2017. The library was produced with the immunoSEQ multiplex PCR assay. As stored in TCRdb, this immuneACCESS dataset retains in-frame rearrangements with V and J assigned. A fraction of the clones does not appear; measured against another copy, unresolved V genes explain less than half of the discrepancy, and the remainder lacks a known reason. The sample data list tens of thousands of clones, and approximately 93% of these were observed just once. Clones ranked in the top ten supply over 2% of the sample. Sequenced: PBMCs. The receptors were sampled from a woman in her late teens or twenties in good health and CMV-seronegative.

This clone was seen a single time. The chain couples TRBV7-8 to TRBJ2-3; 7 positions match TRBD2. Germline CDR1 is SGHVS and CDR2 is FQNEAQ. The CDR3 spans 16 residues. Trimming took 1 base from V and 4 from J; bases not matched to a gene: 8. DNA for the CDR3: TGTGCCAGCAGCTTAGTGGGGCGGGGGTCTCCAGATACGCAGTATTTT. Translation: CASSLVGRGSPDTQYF.

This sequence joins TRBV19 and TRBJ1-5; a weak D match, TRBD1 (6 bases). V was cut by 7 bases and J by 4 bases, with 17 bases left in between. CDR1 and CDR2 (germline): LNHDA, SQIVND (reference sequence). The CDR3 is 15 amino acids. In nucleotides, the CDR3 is TGTGCCAGTAACCCCCTGGGGGGGGCAAATCAGCCCCAGCATTTT. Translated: CASNPLGGANQPQHF. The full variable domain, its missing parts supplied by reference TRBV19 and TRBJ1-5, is DGGITQSPKYLFRKEGQNVTLSCEQNLNHDAMYWYRQDPGQGLRLIYYSQIVNDFQKGDIAEGYSVSREKKESFPLTVTSAQKNPTAFYLCASNPLGGANQPQHFGDGTRLSIL.

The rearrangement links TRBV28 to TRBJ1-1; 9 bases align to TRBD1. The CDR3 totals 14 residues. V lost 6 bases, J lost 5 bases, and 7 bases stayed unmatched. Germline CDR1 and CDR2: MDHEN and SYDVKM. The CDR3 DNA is TGTGCCAGCAGCACTCGGACAGGGGCAACTGAAGCTTTCTTT. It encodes CASSTRTGATEAFF.